This TCR beta chain came from a study of T cell repertoires in cytomegalovirus infection. Background on the study: TCR beta signatures that were public indicated CMV infection and matching HLA type. The study's findings and limits: Cumulative frequency of public TCR beta families picked out carriers of CMV plus the relevant HLA.

The table lists this clonotype with many counts. The antigen remains unidentified. MiXCR, run by TCRdb on the reads, gives a single entry per CDR3 protein. The data contain approximately 910,000 distinct CDR3 sequences, 25% to 40% of them singletons. V was clipped by 7 bases and J by 5 bases, with 23 bases between them. This CDR3 spans 16 amino acids. V usage is TRBV12-3 or TRBV12-4 and J usage is TRBJ1-1, with D tentatively TRBD1 (6 bases). This clonotype was sampled from a human donor in good health (CMV status not recorded). Some clones in this sample may be carry-over from other donors' samples. The sample consisted of cultured CD8+ T cells from PBMCs, taken from culture after CMV antigen stimulation. The CDR3 sequence is CASKGGDSFSTTEAFF. CDR3 DNA: TGTGCCAGCAAGGGGGGAGACTCCTTTTCAACAACTGAAGCTTTCTTT.